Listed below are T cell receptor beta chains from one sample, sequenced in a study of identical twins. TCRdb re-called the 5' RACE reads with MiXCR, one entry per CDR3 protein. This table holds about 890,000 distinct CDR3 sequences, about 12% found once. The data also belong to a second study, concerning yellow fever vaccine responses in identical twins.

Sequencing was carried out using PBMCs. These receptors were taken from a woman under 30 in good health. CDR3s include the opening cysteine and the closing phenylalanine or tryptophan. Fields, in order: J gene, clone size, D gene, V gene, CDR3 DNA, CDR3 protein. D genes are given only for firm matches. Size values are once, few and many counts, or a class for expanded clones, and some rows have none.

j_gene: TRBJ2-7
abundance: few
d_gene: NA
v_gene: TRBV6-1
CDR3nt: TGTGCCAGCAGCTTGCAGGCAGGACCCCCCTACGAGCAGTACTTC
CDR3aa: CASSLQAGPPYEQYF

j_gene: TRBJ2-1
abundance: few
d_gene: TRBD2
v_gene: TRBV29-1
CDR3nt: TGCAGCGTTGAAGTGGGGCGGGAGGCCTACAATGAGCAGTTCTTC
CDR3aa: CSVEVGREAYNEQFF

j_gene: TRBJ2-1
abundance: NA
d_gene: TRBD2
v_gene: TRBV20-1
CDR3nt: TGCAGTGCTAGAGGTAGCGGGGGAACCTACAATGAGCAGTTCTTC
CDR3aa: CSARGSGGTYNEQFF

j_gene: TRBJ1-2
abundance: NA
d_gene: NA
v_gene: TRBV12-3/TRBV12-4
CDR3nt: TGTGCCAGCAGCCCCGACAGCCCCAACTATGGCTACACCTTC
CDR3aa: CASSPDSPNYGYTF

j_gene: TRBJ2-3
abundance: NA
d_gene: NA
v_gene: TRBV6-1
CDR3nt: TGTGCCAGCACACCAACAGGCACAGATACGCAGTATTTT
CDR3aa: CASTPTGTDTQYF

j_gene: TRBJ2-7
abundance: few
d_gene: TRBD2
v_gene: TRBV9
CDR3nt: TGTGCCAGCAGCGTAGGACTAGCGCGGGACTACGAGCAGTACTTC
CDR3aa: CASSVGLARDYEQYF

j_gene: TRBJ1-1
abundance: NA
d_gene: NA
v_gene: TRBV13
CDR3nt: TGTGCCAGCAGCCGAGGGGAAGTCCGAGCTGAAGCTTTCTTT
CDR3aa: CASSRGEVRAEAFF

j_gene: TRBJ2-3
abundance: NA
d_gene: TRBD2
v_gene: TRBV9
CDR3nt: TGTGCCAGCAGCGTAGTAGCACTAGCGGCATCTAGCACAGATACGCAGTATTTT
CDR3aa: CASSVVALAASSTDTQYF

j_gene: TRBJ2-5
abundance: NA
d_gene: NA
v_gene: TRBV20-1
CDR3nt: TGCAGTGCTGGCAAGGGTACGGGCTTTGAAGAGACCCAGTACTTC
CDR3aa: CSAGKGTGFEETQYF

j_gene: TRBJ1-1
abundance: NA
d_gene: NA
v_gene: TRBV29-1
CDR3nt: TGCAGCGTCGTGGGGAGGAGGACTGAAGCTTTCTTT
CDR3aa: CSVVGRRTEAFF

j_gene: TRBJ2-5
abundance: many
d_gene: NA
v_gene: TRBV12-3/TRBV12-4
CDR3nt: TGTGCCAGCAGTTTGGGGGGACAAGGAAAAGAGACCCAGTACTTC
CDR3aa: CASSLGGQGKETQYF

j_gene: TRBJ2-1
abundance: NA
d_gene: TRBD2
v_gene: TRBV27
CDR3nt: TGTGCCAGCACCGATTTGGCTAGCGGGAACAATGAGCAGTTCTTC
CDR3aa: CASTDLASGNNEQFF

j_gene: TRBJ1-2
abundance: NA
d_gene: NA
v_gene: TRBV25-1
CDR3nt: TGTGCCAGCAGTGAAAAGCGACAGGATGGCTACACCTTC
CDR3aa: CASSEKRQDGYTF

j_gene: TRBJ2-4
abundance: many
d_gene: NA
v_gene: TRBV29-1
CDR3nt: TGCAGCGTTGTATTAGGGTTTGCCAAAAACATTCAGTACTTC
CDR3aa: CSVVLGFAKNIQYF

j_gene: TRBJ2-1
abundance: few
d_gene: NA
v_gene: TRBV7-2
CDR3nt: TGTGCCAGCACCCCCCAGCTGGGACCGTACAATGAGCAGTTCTTC
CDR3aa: CASTPQLGPYNEQFF

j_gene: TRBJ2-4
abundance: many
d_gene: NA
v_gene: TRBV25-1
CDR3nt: TGTGCCAGCAGCGACGGGATTAGCCACCAAAACATTCAGTACTTC
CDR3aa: CASSDGISHQNIQYF

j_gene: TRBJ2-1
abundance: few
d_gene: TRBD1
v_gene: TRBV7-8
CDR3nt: TGTGCCAGCAGCTTCACAGGGGGGAGTGAGCAGTTCTTC
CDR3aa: CASSFTGGSEQFF

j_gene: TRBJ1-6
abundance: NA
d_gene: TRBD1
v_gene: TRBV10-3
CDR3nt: TGTGCCATCAGGGCCACAGGGGGCGATTCACCCCTCCACTTT
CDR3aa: CAIRATGGDSPLHF

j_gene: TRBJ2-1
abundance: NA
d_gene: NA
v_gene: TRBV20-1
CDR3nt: TGCAGTGCTCCTGCCCTGGGACCAAAGGAGCAGTTCTTC
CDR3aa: CSAPALGPKEQFF

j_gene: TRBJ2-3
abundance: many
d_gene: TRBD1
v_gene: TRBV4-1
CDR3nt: TGCGCCAGCAGCCAAGCCCGACAGGGGGCTATAGATACGCAGTATTTT
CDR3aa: CASSQARQGAIDTQYF

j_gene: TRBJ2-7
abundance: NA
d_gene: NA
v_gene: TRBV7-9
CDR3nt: TGTGCCAGCAGCCGATGGGAGGAAGAGAGCTACGAGCAGTACTTC
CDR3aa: CASSRWEEESYEQYF

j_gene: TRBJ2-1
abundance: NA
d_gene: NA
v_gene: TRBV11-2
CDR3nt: TGTGCCAGCAGCCGCCCCCGGGAGATGGGTTCCAATGAGCAGTTCTTC
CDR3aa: CASSRPREMGSNEQFF

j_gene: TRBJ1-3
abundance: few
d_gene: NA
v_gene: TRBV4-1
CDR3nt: TGCGCCAGCAGCAAAACCGGGACAACTGGAAACACCATATATTTT
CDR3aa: CASSKTGTTGNTIYF

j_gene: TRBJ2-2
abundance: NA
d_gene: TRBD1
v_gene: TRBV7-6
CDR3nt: TGTGCCAGCAGTTCAGGACAGGGAAACGGGGAGCTGTTTTTT
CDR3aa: CASSSGQGNGELFF

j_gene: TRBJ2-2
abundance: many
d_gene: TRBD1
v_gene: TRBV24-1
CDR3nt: TGTGCCACCCTGGGACAGCCGAACACCGGGGAGCTGTTTTTT
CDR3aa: CATLGQPNTGELFF

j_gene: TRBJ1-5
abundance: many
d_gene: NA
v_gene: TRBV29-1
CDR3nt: TGCAGCCCATTGGACAGTAGTTTATGTCAGCCCCAGCATTTT
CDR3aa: CSPLDSSLCQPQHF

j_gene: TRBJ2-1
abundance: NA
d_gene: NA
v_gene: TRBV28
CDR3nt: TGTGCCAGCAGTTTTTCAGGGGGGATTTACAATGAGCAGTTCTTC
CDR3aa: CASSFSGGIYNEQFF

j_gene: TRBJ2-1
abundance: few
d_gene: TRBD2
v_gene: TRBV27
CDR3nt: TGTGCCAGCAGTTCCCGGACTAGCGGTATCAATGAGCAGTTCTTC
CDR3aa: CASSSRTSGINEQFF

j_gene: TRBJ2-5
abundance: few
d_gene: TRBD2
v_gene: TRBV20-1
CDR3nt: TGCAGTGCGGGGGCTAGCGGGAAGCAAGAGACCCAGTACTTC
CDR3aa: CSAGASGKQETQYF

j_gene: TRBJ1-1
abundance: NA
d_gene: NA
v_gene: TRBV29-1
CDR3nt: TGCAGCGTGGACCGAGGCATTCTCGAGGGGATGAACACTGAAGCTTTCTTT
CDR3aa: CSVDRGILEGMNTEAFF

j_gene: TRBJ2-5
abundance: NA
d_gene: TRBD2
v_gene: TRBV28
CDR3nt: TGTGCCAGCAAGGGAGGGCCGGAGACCCAGTACTTC
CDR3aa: CASKGGPETQYF

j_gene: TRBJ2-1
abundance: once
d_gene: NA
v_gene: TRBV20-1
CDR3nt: TGCAGTGCGACAATCGGACCCAATGAGCAGTTCTTC
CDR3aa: CSATIGPNEQFF

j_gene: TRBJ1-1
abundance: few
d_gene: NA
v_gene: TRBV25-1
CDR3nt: TGTGCCAGCAGTGAGGGCGATTTGAACACTGAAGCTTTCTTT
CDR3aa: CASSEGDLNTEAFF

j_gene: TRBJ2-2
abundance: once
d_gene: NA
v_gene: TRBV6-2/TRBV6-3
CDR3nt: TGTGCCAGCACTCCTGGGCTGCGTATTGGCGGGGAGCTGTTTTTT
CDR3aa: CASTPGLRIGGELFF

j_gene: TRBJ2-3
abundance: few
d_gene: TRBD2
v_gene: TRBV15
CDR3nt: TGTGCCACCAGCAGTTACCCAGGGACTAGACGAGATACGCAGTATTTT
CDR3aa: CATSSYPGTRRDTQYF

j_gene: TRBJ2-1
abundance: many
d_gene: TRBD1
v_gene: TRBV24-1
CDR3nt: TGTGCCACCAGTGACCAGGACAGGGGATCCAATGAGCAGTTCTTC
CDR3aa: CATSDQDRGSNEQFF

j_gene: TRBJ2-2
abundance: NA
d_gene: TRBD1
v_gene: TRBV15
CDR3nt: TGTGCCACCAGCAGAGACACCGGGACAGGGTACACCGGGGAGCTGTTTTTT
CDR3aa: CATSRDTGTGYTGELFF

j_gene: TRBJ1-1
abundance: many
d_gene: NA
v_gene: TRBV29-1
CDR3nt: TGCAGCGTTGAGGGACGGCCGAACACTGAAGCTTTCTTT
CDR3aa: CSVEGRPNTEAFF

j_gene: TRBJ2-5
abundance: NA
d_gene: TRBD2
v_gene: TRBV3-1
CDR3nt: TGTGCCAGCAGCCAAGATCCAGCGGGGGCTATGCAAGAGACCCAGTACTTC
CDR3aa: CASSQDPAGAMQETQYF

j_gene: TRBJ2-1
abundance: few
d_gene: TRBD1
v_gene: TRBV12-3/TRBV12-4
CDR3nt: TGTGCCAGCAGTAGTATCCGGGGACAGGGGAACAATGAGCAGTTCTTC
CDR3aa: CASSSIRGQGNNEQFF

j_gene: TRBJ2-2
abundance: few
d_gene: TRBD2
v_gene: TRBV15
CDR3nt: TGTGCCACCAGCAGTTTATGGACTAGCGGGAACACCGGGGAGCTGTTTTTT
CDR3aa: CATSSLWTSGNTGELFF

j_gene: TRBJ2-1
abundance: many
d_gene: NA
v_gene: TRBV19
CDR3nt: TGTGCCAGCAGTTCGAGATGGGGCGGGACGGTAGGTGAGCAGTTCTTC
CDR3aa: CASSSRWGGTVGEQFF

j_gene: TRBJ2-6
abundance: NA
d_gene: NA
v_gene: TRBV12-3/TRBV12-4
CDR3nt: TGTGCCAGCGGCAGGGTTTCCGGGGCCAACGTCCTGACTTTC
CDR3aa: CASGRVSGANVLTF

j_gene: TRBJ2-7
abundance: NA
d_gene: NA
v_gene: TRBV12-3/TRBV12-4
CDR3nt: TGTGCCAGCAGTTCGAAGGGCCCCTCCTCCTACGAGCAGTACTTC
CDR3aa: CASSSKGPSSYEQYF

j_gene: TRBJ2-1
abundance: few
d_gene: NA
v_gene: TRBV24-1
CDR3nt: TGTGCCACCAGTGATTCCCTCTCCTACAATGAGCAGTTCTTC
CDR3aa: CATSDSLSYNEQFF

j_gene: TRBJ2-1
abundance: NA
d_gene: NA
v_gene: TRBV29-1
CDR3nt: TGCAGCGTTGGAGGTCCCAATGAGCAGTCCTTC
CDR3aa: CSVGGPNEQSF

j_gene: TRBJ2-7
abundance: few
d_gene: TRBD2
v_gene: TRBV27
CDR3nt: TGTGCCAGCAGTACATTACCTAGCGGGGGCTACGAGCAGTACTTC
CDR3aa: CASSTLPSGGYEQYF

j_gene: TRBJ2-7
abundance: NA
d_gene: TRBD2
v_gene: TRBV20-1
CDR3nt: TGCAGTGCTAGTCCAGCGGGAGGACCTAACTACGAGCAGTACTTC
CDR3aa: CSASPAGGPNYEQYF

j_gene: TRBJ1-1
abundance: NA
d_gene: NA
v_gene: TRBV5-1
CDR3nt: TGCGCCAGCAGCCCCCAAGGGGGGTCAGAGACTGAAGCTTTCTTT
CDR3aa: CASSPQGGSETEAFF

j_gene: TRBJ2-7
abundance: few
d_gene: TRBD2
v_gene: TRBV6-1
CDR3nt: TGTGCCAGCAGAGAACTAGCGGGAGTTGCCGAGCAGTACTTC
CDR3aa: CASRELAGVAEQYF

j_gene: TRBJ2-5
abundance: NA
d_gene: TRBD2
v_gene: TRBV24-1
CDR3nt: TGTGCCACCAGTGATCCCGGGACTAGCGTAAGCTACCAAGAGACCCAGTACTTC
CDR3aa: CATSDPGTSVSYQETQYF

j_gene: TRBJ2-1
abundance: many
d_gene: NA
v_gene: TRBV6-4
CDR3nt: TGTGCCAGCAGTGACGGCAGGGCCGTTGGAAATGAGCAGTTCTTC
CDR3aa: CASSDGRAVGNEQFF

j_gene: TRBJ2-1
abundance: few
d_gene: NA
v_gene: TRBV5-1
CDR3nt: TGCGCCAGCAGCTTGGGGGCTAGTCCCGATGAGCAGTTCTTC
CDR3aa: CASSLGASPDEQFF